In this sample, the clone carrying this T cell receptor beta chain turned up many times. Unique molecular identifiers were incorporated into the prepared TCRbeta library. One entry per CDR3 protein, called by TCRdb with MiXCR from the PCR reads. The data contain some 250,000 distinct CDR3 sequences, around 12% of them seen just once; the ten biggest clones take up about 2.4%. Deletions cut 5 bases from V and 6 bases from J, with 7 bases between. This CDR3 has 12 residues. CDR1 is KGHDR and CDR2 is SFDVKD in the germline V gene. The source of the sample is a study of T-cell reconstitution after alpha-beta-depleted transplantation in children.

The TCR originated in a human donor who donated a stem cell graft to a child with acute lymphoblastic leukemia. The gene calls are TRBV24-1 and TRBJ2-1; D not certain. This material consisted of PBMCs from the stem cell graft donor, taken from the stem cell graft. Here the CDR3 DNA reads TGTGCCACCAGTGTCGACTTCAATGAGCAGTTCTTC. Translated, it gives CATSVDFNEQFF.